This TCR beta chain was sequenced during a study of blood T cell repertoires in COVID-19. This table comes from immunoSEQ multiplex PCR, and its TCRdb copy is limited to in-frame clones, with some not included. The repertoire has roughly 62,000 clones, 70% to 85% of them found once; the top ten carry just over 20%. There are 14 residues in the CDR3. Germline V gene data show CDR1 as SGHAT and CDR2 as FQNNGV. Trimming pared 5 bases from V and 1 base from J, leaving 11 bases between. The rearrangement links TRBV11-2 to TRBJ1-1, with D uncertain. This sequence was found in a woman of 80 years or more with active or convalescent COVID-19. The specimen was peripheral blood. For the CDR3, the DNA is TGTGCCAGCAGCCGAAGAGGGCAGAACACTGAAGCTTTCTTT. Translation gives CASSRRGQNTEAFF.